What follows are 27 T cell receptor beta chains derived from one specimen sequenced in a study of Graves' ophthalmopathy and Graves' hyperthyroidism. RNA transcripts provided the template for amplifying TCR beta CDR3 regions. A first-round RT-PCR used HTBI primers, followed by a second-round multiplex PCR. TCRdb called the multiplex PCR reads again in MiXCR, with one record for every CDR3 protein. The sample carries some 390,000 distinct CDR3 sequences, about 16% recorded once. The specimen sequenced was peripheral blood. The source of these receptors is a woman aged 18 to 35 with Graves' ophthalmopathy.

With respect to this clonotype: This may arise from a read error, as a much more abundant clone is one base away. The V and J genes are TRBV29-1 and TRBJ2-5, with TRBD1 as a possible D gene (5 bases). From germline, CDR1 is SQVTM and CDR2 ANQGSEA. This CDR3 comprises 12 residues. V was pared by 8 bases and J by 5 bases, with 15 bases between. DNA of the CDR3: TGCAGCATCAATCAGGGAAGGGAGACCCAGTACTTC. This encodes CSINQGRETQYF. Full variable domain (outside the CDR3, taken from reference TRBV29-1 and TRBJ2-5): SAVISQKPSRDICQRGTSLTIQCQVDSQVTMMFWYRQQPGQSLTLIATANQGSEATYESGFVIDKFPISRPNLTFSTLTVSNMSPEDSSIYLCSINQGRETQYFGPGTRLLVL.

This clonotype was recorded many times. The genes are TRBV6-2 or TRBV6-3 and TRBJ2-1; 9 bases fit TRBD2. J lost 8 bases, V lost 5 bases, and 7 bases had no gene match. The CDR3 has 14 amino acids. Germline V lookup: CDR1 MNHEY, CDR2 SVGEGT. CDR3 bases: TGTGCCAGCAGTCTCGGGACTAGCAGCGATGAGCAGTTCTTC. It encodes CASSLGTSSDEQFF.

The table lists this clonotype with many counts. V and J are TRBV6-4 and TRBJ2-6; D unclear. There are 17 residues in the CDR3. Trimming took off 5 bases at V and 0 bases at J, with 14 bases between the two ends. Germline V CDR1 and CDR2: MRHNA, SNTAGT. The CDR3: CASSLEDGYSGANVLTF. CDR3 coding DNA: TGTGCCAGCAGTCTAGAGGACGGATACTCTGGGGCCAACGTCCTGACTTTC.

Only a few counts were recorded for this clonotype. The V and J genes are TRBV11-1 and TRBJ1-1, with TRBD1 as a possible D gene (5 bases). CDR1 and CDR2 (germline): SGHAT, FQDESV (reference sequence). V lost 2 bases and J lost 3, with 19 bases in between. The CDR3 loop spans 17 amino acids. The CDR3 bases are TGTGCCAGCAGCTTATTCCCCCGGGGACGGAGGGACACTGAAGCTTTCTTT. It specifies CASSLFPRGRRDTEAFF.

This clonotype showed up many times. The chain joins TRBV7-9 to TRBJ2-5; D is perhaps TRBD2 (5 bases). CDR1 SEHNR and CDR2 FQNEAQ come from the germline V gene (reference sequence). This CDR3 contains 16 residues. V was pared by 3 bases and J by 1 base, with 15 bases between. For the CDR3, the DNA is TGTGCCAGCAGCTTCCTCCTCGTGGGGAGCCAAGAGACCCAGTACTTC. This sequence encodes CASSFLLVGSQETQYF. The full variable domain, its missing parts supplied by reference TRBV7-9 and TRBJ2-5, is DTGVSQNPRHKITKRGQNVTFRCDPISEHNRLYWYRQTLGQGPEFLTYFQNEAQLEKSRLLSDRFSAERPKGSFSTLEIQRTEQGDSAMYLCASSFLLVGSQETQYFGPGTRLLVL.

This clonotype came up many times. The chain links TRBV27 to TRBJ1-2; 8 bases fit TRBD1. This CDR3 contains 16 residues. CDR1 MNHEY and CDR2 SMNVEV come from the germline V gene (reference sequence). V lost 3 bases to trimming and J lost 6 bases; unmatched junction nucleotides: 12. The DNA of the CDR3 is TGTGCCAGCAGTTTCCAGTCCCGACAGGGGCTACATGGCTACACCTTC. Translated, it gives CASSFQSRQGLHGYTF.

This clonotype was seen repeatedly, ten times or more. V usage is TRBV28 and J usage is TRBJ2-7, with TRBD1 matching over 10 bases. The V gene end was trimmed by 1 base and the J gene end by 5 bases; junction bases not matched to a gene: 11. This CDR3 is built from 17 residues. Germline CDR1 and CDR2: MDHEN and SYDVKM. The CDR3 spells CASSLSPPGTGDDEQYF. Written as DNA, the CDR3 is TGTGCCAGCAGTTTATCCCCGCCGGGGACAGGGGACGACGAGCAGTACTTC.

In this sample, this clonotype turned up many times. V gene TRBV28 combines with J gene TRBJ1-5, with a tentative D call TRBD1 (6 bases). Germline V gene lookup returns CDR1 MDHEN and CDR2 SYDVKM. Trimming removed 3 bases from V and 4 bases from J, with 19 bases in between. The CDR3 loop spans 17 amino acids. The CDR3 loop reads CASSFWGAAALNQPQHF. In nucleotides, the CDR3 is TGTGCCAGCAGTTTTTGGGGGGCGGCGGCCTTGAATCAGCCCCAGCATTTT. Looking up the rest from reference TRBV28 and TRBJ1-5 gives the full variable domain: DVKVTQSSRYLVKRTGEKVFLECVQDMDHENMFWYRQDPGLGLRLIYFSYDVKMKEKGDIPEGYSVSREKKERFSLILESASTNQTSMYLCASSFWGAAALNQPQHFGDGTRLSIL.

This clonotype came up once. J is TRBJ2-2 and V is TRBV6-5, with 8 bases lining up with TRBD1. Looked up from germline, CDR1 is MNHEY and CDR2 is SVGAGI. This CDR3 region has 16 residues. The V gene end was trimmed by 4 bases and the J gene end by 1 base; junction bases not matched to a gene: 5. This CDR3 reads CASSSSGQGNTGELFF. The CDR3 bases are TGTGCCAGCAGTTCGTCCGGACAGGGGAACACCGGGGAGCTGTTTTTT.

In its sample, this clonotype was seen many times. This chain links TRBV19 with TRBJ2-2; TRBD2 agrees at 12 bases. The ends lost 7 bases at V and 3 bases at J; junction bases unmatched: 6. Germline V gene sequence: CDR1 LNHDA, CDR2 SQIVND (reference sequence). The CDR3 covers 16 residues. The CDR3 nucleotides are TGTGCCAGTATTGCACTAGCGGGGGGCGACACCGGGGAGCTGTTTTTT. This translates into CASIALAGGDTGELFF.

This clonotype has ten or more counts. The chain uses TRBV6-5 and TRBJ1-2; 7 nucleotides line up with TRBD1. V lost 0 bases, J lost 1 base, and 5 bases stayed unmatched. Germline lookup yields CDR1 MNHEY and CDR2 SVGAGI. The CDR3 extends over 16 amino acids. Here the CDR3 reads CASSYSGDRDNYGYTF. CDR3 nucleotide sequence: TGTGCCAGCAGTTACTCTGGGGACAGAGATAACTATGGCTACACCTTC.

This clonotype has at least ten counts. The CDR3 here is CAISERGKDTEAFF. CDR3 nucleotides: TGTGCCATCAGTGAGAGGGGGAAGGACACTGAAGCTTTCTTT. J is TRBJ1-1 and V is TRBV10-3; perhaps TRBD1 as D (6 bases). V was trimmed by 2 bases and J by 3 bases, leaving 10 bases between them. Germline V lookup: CDR1 ENHRY, CDR2 SYGVKD. The CDR3 has 14 amino acids.

This clonotype was seen ten or more times. An end of the junction differs from the germline gene, which may be a read error. The genes are TRBV6-1 and TRBJ1-5, with 8 nucleotides matching TRBD1. This CDR3 spans 22 amino acids. CDR1 is MNHNS, CDR2 SASEGT, per germline. CDR3 amino acids: CASSEAVTGGLYYLSSNQPRHF. The CDR3 DNA sequence: TGTGCCAGCAGTGAAGCCGTTACAGGGGGGCTCTACTACTTATCCAGCAATCAGCCCCGGCATTTT.

Turning to this clonotype: This may arise from a read error, as a much more abundant clone is one base away. The chain has TRBV6-4 and TRBJ2-7; 7 bases agree with TRBD1. CDR3 length: 12 residues. Germline-derived CDR1 and CDR2 are MRHNA and SNTAGT. CDR3 region: CVSKPTGTEQYF. The CDR3 DNA follows: TGTGTCAGCAAGCCGACAGGGACCGAGCAGTACTTC.

V usage is TRBV12-3 or TRBV12-4 and J usage is TRBJ2-7; 8 nucleotides match TRBD2. The V gene end was trimmed by 6 bases and the J gene end by 2 bases; junction bases not matched to a gene: 9. The CDR3 loop spans 15 amino acids. Here the CDR3 reads CASSPSREGPYEQYF. The CDR3 DNA reads TGTGCCAGCAGCCCCAGCCGGGAGGGACCCTACGAGCAGTACTTC.

This clonotype was counted at least ten times. The chain recombines TRBV18 with TRBJ1-3; D is unclear. Trimming stripped 0 bases from V and 0 bases from J, with 6 bases between. This CDR3 is 15 amino acids long. Germline CDR1 KGHSH, CDR2 LQKENI. The CDR3 DNA follows: TGTGCCAGCTCACCACCTGGGTTCTCTGGAAACACCATATATTTT. It is translated as CASSPPGFSGNTIYF.

In this sample, this clonotype turned up a few times. J is TRBJ1-2 and V is TRBV28, with unresolved D. This CDR3 contains 12 residues. Germline V gene data show CDR1 as MDHEN and CDR2 as SYDVKM. V was pared by 6 bases and J by 4 bases, with 9 bases between. CDR3 region: CASRPYGYGYTF. DNA for the CDR3: TGTGCCAGCAGACCCTATGGCTATGGCTACACCTTC.

The sample holds many counts of this clonotype. J is TRBJ2-5 and V is TRBV29-1; D might be TRBD1 or TRBD2, each matching 5 bases. The CDR3 has 12 amino acids. Per germline, CDR1 SQVTM and CDR2 ANQGSEA. V was cut by 5 bases and J by 4 bases, with 11 bases left in between. The CDR3 region has the DNA TGCAGCGTTATGAGGGGTATAGAGACCCAGTACTTC. Translated, it gives CSVMRGIETQYF.

The sample holds many counts of this clonotype. The chain joins TRBV20-1 to TRBJ1-1; D call uncertain. Germline assignment: CDR1 DFQATT and CDR2 SNEGSKA (reference sequence). The CDR3 has 16 residues. Trimming shortened V by 0 bases and J by 1 base, and 15 bases separated the two germline ends. The CDR3, as DNA: TGCAGTGCTAGAGATCTAAGAGGAGGAGGGAACACTGAAGCTTTCTTT. Protein product: CSARDLRGGGNTEAFF.

This clonotype was counted at least ten times. This chain links TRBV5-1 with TRBJ1-1; D is perhaps TRBD1 (5 bases). The germline V and J ends were trimmed by 0 bases and 3 bases, with 12 bases remaining between them. Germline CDR1 and CDR2: SGHRS and YFSETQ. The CDR3 covers 15 residues. CDR3 in DNA: TGCGCCAGCAGCTTGGGTGGAGGGGCGGACACTGAAGCTTTCTTT. Its protein is CASSLGGGADTEAFF.

The table lists this clonotype with many counts. This chain links TRBV12-3 or TRBV12-4 with TRBJ2-5; TRBD2 agrees at 10 bases. With V trimmed by 4 bases and J by 2 bases, 7 bases remained unmatched. The CDR3 covers 16 residues. The CDR3 loop reads CASSSRQTSGQETQYF. The CDR3 DNA follows: TGTGCCAGCAGTTCCCGACAGACTAGCGGGCAAGAGACCCAGTACTTC.

The V gene is TRBV6-5, the J gene TRBJ2-7; a weak D match, TRBD1 (6 bases). Germline V gene lookup returns CDR1 MNHEY and CDR2 SVGAGI. The length of the CDR3 is 15 residues. The V gene lost 0 bases and the J gene lost 6 bases, with 15 bases spanning the gap. Here the CDR3 reads CASSYSQAGVGEQYF. The DNA of the CDR3 is TGTGCCAGCAGTTACTCTCAGGCAGGGGTGGGCGAGCAGTACTTC.

Concerning this clonotype itself: A much larger clone lies a single base off, so this may be a read error. The genes are TRBV6-2 or TRBV6-3 and TRBJ2-7, with D possibly being TRBD2 (6 bases). Germline V gene sequence: CDR1 MNHEY, CDR2 SVGEGT. This CDR3 contains 15 residues. The CDR3 protein is CSSSLRLGGGYEQYF. Here the CDR3 DNA reads TGTTCCAGCAGTCTCCGACTTGGGGGAGGCTACGAGCAGTACTTC.

This clonotype was seen ten or more times. This chain connects TRBV11-2 to TRBJ2-7, with TRBD1 matching 7 bases. With 5 bases clipped from V and 7 bases from J, the junction kept 20 bases outside the gene matches. The CDR3 has 17 residues. Germline assignment: CDR1 SGHAT and CDR2 FQNNGV. The CDR3 DNA reads as TGTGCCAGCAGCGCACCGGGACAGAGCCTATCCAGAGGGGAGCAGTACTTC. Translating it yields CASSAPGQSLSRGEQYF.

This clonotype was picked up many times. V is TRBV7-9 and J is TRBJ2-7; 8 nucleotides agree with TRBD2. The CDR3 is 13 amino acids. Germline CDR1 is SEHNR and CDR2 is FQNEAQ (reference sequence). V trimming: 3 bases; J trimming: 4 bases; junction bases outside the gene matches: 2. The CDR3 DNA follows: TGTGCCAGCAGCTTCGGCGGGAGGTACGAGCAGTACTTC. Translated, it gives CASSFGGRYEQYF.

At least ten counts were recorded for this clonotype. This chain joins TRBV27 and TRBJ2-7; D is undetermined. The V gene's germline CDR1 is MNHEY and CDR2 SMNVEV (reference sequence). The ends were cut back, 0 bases at V and 2 bases at J, with 17 bases in the middle. The CDR3 totals 17 residues. The CDR3 coding sequence is TGTGCCAGCAGTTTATCAAGTGGGTCCGTGGGGACCTACGAGCAGTACTTC. It encodes CASSLSSGSVGTYEQYF.

In this sample, this clonotype turned up many times. The rearrangement links TRBV14 to TRBJ2-5; weak D call: TRBD2 (6 bases). Germline CDR1 SGHDN, CDR2 FVKESK. The V end lost 0 bases, the J end lost 3 bases, and 17 bases lay between the germline ends. This CDR3 contains 17 residues. In DNA, the CDR3 is TGTGCCAGCAGCCAAGAGAGGGCGGGGTCGCCCAAAGAGACCCAGTACTTC. Amino acid sequence: CASSQERAGSPKETQYF.